These 14 T cell receptor beta chains came from one sample sequenced in a study of blood T cell repertoires in COVID-19. Sequencing used immunoSEQ multiplex PCR; TCRdb keeps in-frame clones, though not all of them. The sample has fewer than 25,000 clones; about 92% are singletons. The sample taken for sequencing was peripheral blood. The source is a man in his 70s with acute or convalescent COVID-19.

The gene calls are TRBV6-6 and TRBJ1-3, with D possibly TRBD1 on 6 matching bases. This CDR3 has 16 residues. With 0 bases removed from V and 2 bases from J, the gap between germline ends came to 11 bases. Germline assignment: CDR1 MNHNY and CDR2 SVGAGI (reference sequence). CDR3 protein: CASSYSRQAPGNTIYF. In DNA form, the CDR3 reads TGTGCCAGCAGTTACTCGAGACAGGCTCCTGGAAACACCATATATTTT.

The chain joins TRBV28 to TRBJ2-1; TRBD2 matches at 7 bases. The CDR3 spans 16 residues. Trimming cost V 5 bases and J 0 bases; bases outside gene matches: 7. In germline, CDR1 is MDHEN, CDR2 SYDVKM. The CDR3: CASSITSVYSYNEQFF. CDR3 in DNA: TGTGCCAGCAGTATAACTAGCGTTTACTCCTACAATGAGCAGTTCTTC.

This chain connects TRBV24-1 to TRBJ1-1; D is uncertain. This CDR3 is 15 amino acids long. The germline gives CDR1 KGHDR, CDR2 SFDVKD. V was shortened by 2 bases and J by 6 bases, with 15 bases between the two germline ends. CDR3 region: CATSDSRASVPEAFF. The DNA of the CDR3 is TGTGCCACCAGTGATTCAAGAGCGTCGGTACCTGAAGCTTTCTTT.

The CDR3 DNA follows: TGCAGTGCTCCGGACAACTACGAGCAGTACTTC. Translating it yields CSAPDNYEQYF. The chain links TRBV20-1 to TRBJ2-7, with D maybe TRBD1 (5 bases). Germline CDR1 DFQATT, CDR2 SNEGSKA (reference sequence). CDR3 length: 11 residues. V was clipped by 5 bases and J by 3 bases, with 8 bases between them.

The J gene is TRBJ2-1, the V gene TRBV24-1; 9 bases line up with TRBD2. CDR3 length: 18 amino acids. The V gene's germline CDR1 is KGHDR and CDR2 SFDVKD. The V and J ends lost 10 bases and 0 bases, in that order; junction bases with no gene match: 15. The CDR3 here is CATSGAGGPHNSYNEQFF. The CDR3 DNA is TGTGCCACAAGCGGCGCGGGAGGGCCTCACAACTCCTACAATGAGCAGTTCTTC.

This chain joins TRBV27 and TRBJ2-1, with a weak D call TRBD2 (5 bases). This CDR3 contains 14 residues. V lost 7 bases and J 3 bases, leaving 13 bases between the germline ends. Germline assignment: CDR1 MNHEY and CDR2 SMNVEV (reference sequence). CDR3 in amino acids: CASTGPGGYNEQFF. The CDR3, as DNA: TGTGCCAGCACCGGCCCTGGAGGCTACAATGAGCAGTTCTTC.

This clone was observed once. The CDR3 protein is CASSFLPLGRGNQPQHF. DNA of the CDR3: TGTGCCAGCAGTTTCCTCCCGCTCGGCAGGGGAAATCAGCCCCAGCATTTT. V is TRBV28 and J is TRBJ1-5, with D maybe TRBD1 (6 bases). This CDR3 is built from 17 residues. Germline CDR1 and CDR2: MDHEN and SYDVKM. V was cut by 3 bases and J by 4 bases, with 19 bases left in between.

The rearrangement joins TRBV6-5 to TRBJ2-3, with D unclear. Germline lookup yields CDR1 MNHEY and CDR2 SVGAGI. CDR3 length: 12 residues. Trimming took 6 bases from V and 2 from J, leaving 6 bases between them. The CDR3 DNA reads as TGTGCCAGCAGGAGCCCCACAGATACGCAGTATTTT. This translates into CASRSPTDTQYF.

The chain couples TRBV29-1 to TRBJ2-7; 9 bases align to TRBD2. Germline CDR1 SQVTM, CDR2 ANQGSEA. The CDR3 totals 15 residues. The junction had 9 bases not matched to a gene; V was cut back by 4 bases and J by 2 bases. The CDR3 here is CSVVPMASGAYEQYF. CDR3 nucleotides: TGCAGCGTTGTCCCCATGGCTAGCGGGGCCTACGAGCAGTACTTC.

The V gene is TRBV7-2, the J gene TRBJ1-5, with D unclear. Trimming took 0 bases from V and 7 from J, leaving 10 bases between them. CDR1 and CDR2 from the germline V gene are SGHTA and FQGNSA. CDR3 length: 14 amino acids. In DNA form, the CDR3 reads TGTGCCAGCAGCTTAGCTTGGGCGGGACAGCCCCAGCATTTT. Translated, it gives CASSLAWAGQPQHF.

To note about this clone: No conserved phenylalanine or tryptophan ends this CDR3, so it is likely a read error. The DNA is left out, because the CDR3 cannot be placed on it with certainty; the CDR3 is given as TCRdb lists it. The chain recombines TRBV28 with TRBJ1-2; TRBD1, as called in the table, went unchecked against the DNA. Looked up from germline, CDR1 is MDHEN and CDR2 is SYDVKM. Both ends counted, the CDR3 spans 12 residues. The CDR3 sequence is CASSSGTGRAED.

DNA for the CDR3: TGTGCCAGCAGCTTGGGGGCAGGGGTGAACTATGGCTACACCTTC. Translated, it gives CASSLGAGVNYGYTF. This chain connects TRBV5-5 to TRBJ1-2, with D possibly being TRBD1 (6 bases). Trimming stripped 0 bases from V and 2 bases from J, with 11 bases between. Germline V gene lookup returns CDR1 SGHKS and CDR2 YYEKEE (reference sequence). This CDR3 region has 15 residues.

This chain connects TRBV5-1 to TRBJ2-1; the match to TRBD2 covers 9 bases. V gave up 1 base and J gave up 4 bases; unmatched junction bases: 3. CDR1 and CDR2 (germline): SGHRS, YFSETQ. The CDR3 covers 15 residues. The CDR3: CASSLLTSGYNEQFF. CDR3 bases: TGCGCCAGCAGCTTGCTGACTAGCGGTTACAATGAGCAGTTCTTC.

The genes are TRBV6-5 and TRBJ1-5; D may be TRBD1 (6 bases). Germline V gene sequence: CDR1 MNHEY, CDR2 SVGAGI. Trimming left V 2 bases short and J 9 bases short, with 14 bases between. This CDR3 is built from 14 residues. The DNA of the CDR3 is TGTGCCAGCAGTTACGTTCAGGGACAAAGGCCCCAGCATTTT. It translates to CASSYVQGQRPQHF.